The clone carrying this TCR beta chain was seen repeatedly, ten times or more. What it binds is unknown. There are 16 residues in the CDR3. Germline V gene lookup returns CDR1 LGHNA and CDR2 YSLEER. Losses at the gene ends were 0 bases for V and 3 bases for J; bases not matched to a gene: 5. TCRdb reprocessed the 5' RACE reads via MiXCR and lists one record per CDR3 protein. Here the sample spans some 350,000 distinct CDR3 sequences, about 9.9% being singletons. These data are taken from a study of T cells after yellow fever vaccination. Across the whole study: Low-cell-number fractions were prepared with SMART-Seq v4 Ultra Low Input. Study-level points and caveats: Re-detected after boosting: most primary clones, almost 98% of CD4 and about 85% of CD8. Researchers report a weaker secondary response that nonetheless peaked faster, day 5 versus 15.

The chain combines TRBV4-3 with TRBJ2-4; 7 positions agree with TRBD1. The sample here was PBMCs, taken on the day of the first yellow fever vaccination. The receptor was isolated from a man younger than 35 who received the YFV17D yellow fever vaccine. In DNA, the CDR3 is TGCGCCAGCAGCCAAGATTCCGGGACAGTCAAAAACATTCAGTACTTC. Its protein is CASSQDSGTVKNIQYF.